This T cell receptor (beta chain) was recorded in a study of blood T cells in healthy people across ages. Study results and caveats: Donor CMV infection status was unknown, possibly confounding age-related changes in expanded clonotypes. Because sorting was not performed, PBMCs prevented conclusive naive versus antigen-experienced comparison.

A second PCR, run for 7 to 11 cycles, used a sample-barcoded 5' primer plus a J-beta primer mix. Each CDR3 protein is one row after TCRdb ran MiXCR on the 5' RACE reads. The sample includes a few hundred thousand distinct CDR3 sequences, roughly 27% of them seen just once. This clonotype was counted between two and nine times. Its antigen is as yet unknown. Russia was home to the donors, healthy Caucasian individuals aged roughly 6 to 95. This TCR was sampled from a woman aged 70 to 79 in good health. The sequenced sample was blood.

The CDR3 DNA reads as TGTGCCAGCAGAAAAAGCAACTATGGCTACACCTTC. This gives the protein CASRKSNYGYTF. V usage is TRBV6-5 and J usage is TRBJ1-2; D is undetermined. The CDR3 is 12 residues long. The germline V gene encodes CDR1 MNHEY and CDR2 SVGAGI. Trimming cost V 6 bases and J 2 bases, with 7 bases left between them.